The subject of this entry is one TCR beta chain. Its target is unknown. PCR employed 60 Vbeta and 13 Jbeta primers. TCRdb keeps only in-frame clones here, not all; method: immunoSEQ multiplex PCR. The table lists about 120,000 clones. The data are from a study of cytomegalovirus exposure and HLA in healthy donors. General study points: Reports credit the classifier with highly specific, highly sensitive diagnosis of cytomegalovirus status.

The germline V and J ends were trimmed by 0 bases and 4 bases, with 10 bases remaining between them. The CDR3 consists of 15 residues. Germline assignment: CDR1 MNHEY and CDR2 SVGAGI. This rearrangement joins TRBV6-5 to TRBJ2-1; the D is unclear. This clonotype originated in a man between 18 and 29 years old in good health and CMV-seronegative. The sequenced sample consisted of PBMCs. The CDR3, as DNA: TGTGCCAGCAGTTACTCGATACTCAGGTACAATGAGCAGTTCTTC. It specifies CASSYSILRYNEQFF.